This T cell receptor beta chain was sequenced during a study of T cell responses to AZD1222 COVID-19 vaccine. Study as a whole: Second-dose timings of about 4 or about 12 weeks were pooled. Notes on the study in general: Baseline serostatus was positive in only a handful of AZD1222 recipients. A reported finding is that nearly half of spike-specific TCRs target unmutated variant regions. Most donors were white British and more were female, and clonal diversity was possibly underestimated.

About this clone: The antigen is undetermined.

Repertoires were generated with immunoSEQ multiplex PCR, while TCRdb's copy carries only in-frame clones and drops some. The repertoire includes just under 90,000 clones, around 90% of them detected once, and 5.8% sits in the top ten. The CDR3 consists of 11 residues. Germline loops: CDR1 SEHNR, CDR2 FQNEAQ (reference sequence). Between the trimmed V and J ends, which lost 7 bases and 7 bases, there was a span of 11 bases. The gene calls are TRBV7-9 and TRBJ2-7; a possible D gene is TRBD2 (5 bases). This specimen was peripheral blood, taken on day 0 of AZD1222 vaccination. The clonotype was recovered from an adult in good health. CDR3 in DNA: TGTGCCAGCAAGTCGGGAAAAGAGCAGTACTTC. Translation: CASKSGKEQYF.